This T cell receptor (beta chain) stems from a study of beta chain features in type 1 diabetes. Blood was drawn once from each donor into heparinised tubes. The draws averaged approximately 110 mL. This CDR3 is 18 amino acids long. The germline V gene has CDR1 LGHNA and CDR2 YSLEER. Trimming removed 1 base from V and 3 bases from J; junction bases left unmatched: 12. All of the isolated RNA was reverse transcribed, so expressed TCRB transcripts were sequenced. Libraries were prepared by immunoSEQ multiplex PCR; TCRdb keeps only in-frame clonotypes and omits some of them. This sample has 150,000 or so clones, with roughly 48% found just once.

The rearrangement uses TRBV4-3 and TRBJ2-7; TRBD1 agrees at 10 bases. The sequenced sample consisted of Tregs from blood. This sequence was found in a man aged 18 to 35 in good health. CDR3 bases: TGCGCCAGCAGCCAAGTGTACGACAGGGGGCGTACGCACTACGAGCAGTACTTC. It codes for CASSQVYDRGRTHYEQYF.